The text below deals with one T cell receptor beta chain. Its antigen is unidentified. Generated by immunoSEQ multiplex PCR, the TCRdb table keeps only in-frame clones and is missing some. The data show around 66,000 clones, 80% to 90% seen once. Germline V gene sequence: CDR1 ENHRY, CDR2 SYGVKD. The CDR3 sequence is 15 residues long. The junction had 7 bases not matched to a gene; V was cut back by 2 bases and J by 9 bases. This sample is part of a study of OX40 agonist ivuxolimab in advanced cancers. General study points: There was clonal expansion of CD4+ and CD8+ blood T cells by week 6 at 0.1 to 3.0 mg/kg.

The TCR originated in an adult with an advanced solid tumor such as melanoma, head and neck, liver or kidney cancer. The genes are TRBV10-3 and TRBJ1-6, with 7 bases lining up with TRBD1. Sequenced material: CD4+ or CD8+ T cells sorted from blood, taken in a trial of the OX40 agonist ivuxolimab. The CDR3 DNA is TGTGCCATCAGTGAGGACAGGGCTATAATTTCACCCCTCCACTTT. Protein product: CAISEDRAIISPLHF.